This T cell receptor (beta chain) was documented in a study of human T cells and chemical hapten exposure (dated by TCRdb to the early 2020s). As for the study more broadly: For sensitization, 2% DPC in acetone was applied to a 2 cm by 2 cm area of upper inner arm skin. Throughout the study period of about 22 weeks, patients also received therapeutic DPC doses to the scalp every week. Patch tests used Finn chambers with 0.01% DPC on the upper back, scored after 6 days by International Contact Dermatitis Research Group standards. The patient cohort, mostly female, included alopecia areata with under or over 50% scalp involvement, alopecia totalis and alopecia universalis. The libraries were sequenced as a pool, and the TCR yield per sample differed mostly because of small variations in library volumes within the pool. Peripheral blood TCR repertoire changes were tracked in vivo in alopecia patients during primary and secondary sensitization to the hapten diphenylcyclopropenone (DPC). Blood samples were taken from patients before sensitization (week 0) and then at 2, 6 and about 24 weeks after DPC sensitization. About 27 alopecia patients gave blood for TCR sequencing at one to four time points (pre-sensitization, 2, 6 and 24 weeks). Results the study describes overall, beyond this receptor: No change with DPC sensitization was found in the number of TCRs above 1 in 1000 frequency, and no evidence of global repertoire structure alterations was found. Repeated subsampling changed both the strength of the expansion versus patch-test correlation and the threshold at which that correlation became significant. The number of PT1 expanded TCRs positively correlated with patch test score, significant at thresholds 8, 16 and 32 but not 4. Compared with pre-sensitization or healthy control sets, expanded TCRs formed significantly more large CDR3 similarity clusters, which is consistent with antigen-driven responses. All patients had alopecia, a presumed autoimmune disease, so their immune response might differ from that of healthy individuals.

V is cut by 0 bases and J by 9 bases, and the space between the germline ends is 12 bases. CDR1 is given as SEHNR and CDR2 as FQNEAQ, both from the germline V gene (reference sequence). Taken from cysteine to phenylalanine, the CDR3 has 14 residues. Only CDR3 DNA is held: 42 bases, read in frame from base 1. This clonotype was detected many times. Its antigen target is currently unknown. Base-call qualities are not available, and no considerably larger clone is one nucleotide away. Preparation of the library involved RACE. The sample was run on a NextSeq 500. During library preparation, unique molecular identifiers were attached to individual cDNA molecules so that TCRs could be counted quantitatively and reproducibly. Each blood RNA sample was used to sequence both TCR alpha and TCR beta chains. As for how the authors treated the data: The median number of TCRs per sample was around 100,000, ranging from about 23,224 to 690,600. The Decombinator software suite was used to annotate V, J and CDR3 in the TCR reads. For PS versus PT1 abundance plots, all samples were subsampled to the same number of TCRs (28,000). TCRs were defined as expanded if absent before sensitization and observed at least eight times at the 2-week time point. The public reads were reprocessed in TCRdb via fastp at Q25 and MiXCR, keeping in-frame beta chains. Identical CDR3 protein sequences are pooled into one entry, listed with their most common genes and DNA. Here the V and J calls rest on TCRdb's processing, not on the authors' analysis. Recorded for this sample are tens of thousands of distinct CDR3 sequences; 9.9% of them occurred a single time. The top ten hold approximately 1.7% of the sample.

The sample's time point label, in plain terms: patch test 2, 6 weeks after DPC sensitization. Per the publication, the treatment or condition label means: therapeutic diphenylcyclopropenone sensitization with weekly scalp DPC. Blood at each patch-test visit was drawn before the patch test was applied. To be eligible, patients had to be aged 18 to 70, diagnosed with alopecia and judged suitable for DPC therapy, while pregnant patients were excluded. Total RNA was isolated from unfractionated whole blood collected in Tempus Blood RNA tubes. The receptor comes from a woman aged 45-65 years with alopecia areata. Some clones in this sample may be carry-over from other donors' samples. Sequences were derived from whole blood, sampled in connection with sensitization to the hapten diphenylcyclopropenone (DPC). The chain is assembled from TRBV7-9 and TRBJ1-3, and the D gene may be TRBD1, 5 bases matching. CDR3 sequence: CASSLAEGSVTIYF. The DNA sequence is as follows: TGTGCCAGCAGCTTAGCGGAGGGGTCAGTCACCATATATTTT.